The clone carrying this TCR beta chain was seen just once. In the authors' workflow: Amplifying reference gene primers gave estimates of nucleated cell counts. Sequencing used immunoSEQ multiplex PCR; TCRdb keeps in-frame clones, though not all of them. The DNA was the basis for D and trimming; V, J and clone size are from that table. The repertoire holds 410,000 or so clones, roughly 90% seen once, with about 1.6% in the top ten. The data were taken from a study of blood T cell repertoires in COVID-19. Germline loops: CDR1 LGHNA, CDR2 YSLEER. This CDR3 has 12 residues. Trimming left V 6 bases short and J 7 bases short, with 10 bases between.

The receptor was isolated from a middle-aged woman with COVID-19, enrolled during active disease. V usage is TRBV4-3 and J usage is TRBJ2-1; TRBD2 is a possible D gene (5 bases). Sequenced sample: peripheral blood. Here the CDR3 reads CASSRGGNEQFF. CDR3 nucleotides: TGCGCCAGCAGTCGCGGAGGTAATGAGCAGTTCTTC.